Following are 27 T cell receptor beta chains from one sample sequenced in a study of cytomegalovirus exposure and HLA in healthy donors. The table came from immunoSEQ multiplex PCR; TCRdb's copy has only in-frame clones and leaves some out. The repertoire holds 150,000 to 200,000 clones, with around four fifths as singletons. Sequenced sample: PBMCs. The origin of the receptors is a man under 40 in good health and CMV-seropositive.

This clone has a handful of counts. The V call is TRBV4-2, the J call TRBJ2-2; D gene unclear. V lost 3 bases and J lost 1, with 6 bases in between. CDR1 and CDR2 (germline): LGHNA, YNFKEQ. The CDR3 length is 14 residues. CDR3: CASSHHRNTGELFF. The CDR3 DNA reads as TGTGCCAGCAGCCATCACAGGAACACCGGGGAGCTGTTTTTT.

V usage is TRBV27 and J usage is TRBJ2-5; TRBD1 matches at 11 bases. This CDR3 is 15 amino acids long. CDR1 is MNHEY, CDR2 SMNVEV, per germline (reference sequence). V lost 6 bases to trimming and J lost 0 bases; unmatched junction nucleotides: 3. The CDR3 DNA reads TGTGCCAGCAGGCCGGGACAGGGGGACCAAGAGACCCAGTACTTC. Protein sequence: CASRPGQGDQETQYF.

The chain links TRBV11-2 to TRBJ1-5, with no clear D. CDR3 length: 12 residues. Germline V gene data show CDR1 as SGHAT and CDR2 as FQNNGV. V was clipped by 0 bases and J by 9 bases, with 6 bases between them. This CDR3 is CASSLDGGPQHF. The DNA for the CDR3 is TGTGCCAGCAGCTTAGACGGTGGGCCCCAGCATTTT.

This clone has just one count. The rearrangement joins TRBV5-4 to TRBJ2-7; perhaps TRBD1 as D (5 bases). The germline CDR1 and CDR2 sequences are SGHNT and YYREEE (reference sequence). CDR3 size: 14 residues. V lost 0 bases and J lost 8, with 15 bases in between. The DNA of the CDR3 is TGTGCCAGCAGCTTGGCCTTAAGTGGGGCTCAGCAGTACTTC. Its translation is CASSLALSGAQQYF.

The V and J genes are TRBV10-1 and TRBJ2-7; TRBD1 matches at 12 bases. This CDR3 has 15 residues. V lost 10 bases to trimming and J lost 7 bases; unmatched junction nucleotides: 14. From germline, CDR1 is WNHNN and CDR2 SYGVQD (reference sequence). CDR3 sequence (DNA): TGCGCCAATTACCTCCCGGGACAGGGGGCAGGGGAGCAGTACTTC. Translating it yields CANYLPGQGAGEQYF.

The J gene is TRBJ1-1, the V gene TRBV29-1, with D possibly TRBD1 on 5 matching bases. Germline CDR1 SQVTM, CDR2 ANQGSEA. This CDR3 spans 13 amino acids. Trimming removed 4 bases from V and 4 bases from J, with 13 bases in between. CDR3 in DNA: TGCAGCGTTGTACCCACAGGCCTCACTGAAGCTTTCTTT. Its translation: CSVVPTGLTEAFF.

This chain joins TRBV15 and TRBJ1-1; perhaps TRBD1 as D (5 bases). The CDR3 has 15 residues. Germline loops: CDR1 LNHNV, CDR2 YYDKDF (reference sequence). V lost 0 bases and J 1 base, leaving 9 bases between the germline ends. The CDR3 spells CATSRDRGGNTEAFF. The CDR3 DNA reads as TGTGCCACCAGCAGAGATCGGGGGGGGAACACTGAAGCTTTCTTT.

The chain links TRBV6-4 to TRBJ1-2, with D perhaps TRBD1 (6 bases). CDR3 length equals 13 residues. The germline V gene encodes CDR1 MRHNA and CDR2 SNTAGT. V was cut by 3 bases and J by 6 bases, with 11 bases left in between. The chain's CDR3 is CASSDNRVNGYTF. The CDR3 DNA reads TGTGCCAGCAGTGATAACAGGGTCAATGGCTACACCTTC.

The V and J genes are TRBV9 and TRBJ1-4; TRBD1 agrees at 11 bases. V trimming: 3 bases; J trimming: 7 bases; junction bases outside the gene matches: 5. The CDR3 runs to 15 residues. Germline-derived CDR1 and CDR2 are SGDLS and YYNGEE. In nucleotides, the CDR3 is TGTGCCAGCAGCGCCGACGGGACAGGGGGTGAAAAACTGTTTTTT. It translates to CASSADGTGGEKLFF.

This clone was observed a single time. The chain carries TRBV18 and TRBJ1-4, with D tentatively TRBD1 (5 bases). The CDR3 runs 16 residues. Deletions cut 4 bases from V and 0 bases from J, with 12 bases between. The germline V gene has CDR1 KGHSH and CDR2 LQKENI. The CDR3 coding sequence is TGTGCCAGCTCACGAGAGCAGGGATCAACTAATGAAAAACTGTTTTTT. Translating it yields CASSREQGSTNEKLFF.

The rearrangement uses TRBV6-1 and TRBJ2-3, with 12 bases matching TRBD2. Germline CDR1 MNHNS, CDR2 SASEGT. Trimming cost V 2 bases and J 1 base; bases outside gene matches: 16. The CDR3 is 21 residues long. For the CDR3, the DNA is TGTGCCAGCAGTGAACTAGCGGGGGGGCCAATCTACGGAAGTCGCACAGATACGCAGTATTTT. It yields the protein CASSELAGGPIYGSRTDTQYF.

This clone was seen just once. The gene calls are TRBV9 and TRBJ2-2; unclear D gene. This CDR3 comprises 14 residues. V was cut by 3 bases and J by 1 base, with 7 bases left in between. Germline assignment: CDR1 SGDLS and CDR2 YYNGEE. CDR3 coding DNA: TGTGCCAGCAGCGACAAATTGAACACCGGGGAGCTGTTTTTT. It codes for CASSDKLNTGELFF.

This chain uses TRBV6-5 with TRBJ2-5, with TRBD2 matching 7 bases. This CDR3 region has 15 residues. J gave up 5 bases and V 0 bases, and 6 bases lay outside the gene matches. Per germline, CDR1 MNHEY and CDR2 SVGAGI. Written as DNA, the CDR3 is TGTGCCAGCAGTTACTCGAGGAGGGGAGGGGAGACCCAGTACTTC. Translated: CASSYSRRGGETQYF.

The V call is TRBV7-4, the J call TRBJ1-3; D is ambiguous. This CDR3 contains 17 residues. Germline CDR1 is SGHVT and CDR2 is SQSDAQ. V was clipped by 5 bases and J by 1 base, with 18 bases between them. CDR3 region: CASSPRQAAPSGNTIYF. Here the CDR3 DNA reads TGTGCCAGCAGCCCACGCCAGGCAGCCCCTTCTGGAAACACCATATATTTT.

The J gene is TRBJ1-1, the V gene TRBV25-1; TRBD1 might be the D (5 bases). Germline CDR1 reads MGHDK; CDR2 reads SYGVNS. This CDR3 has 13 amino acids. The V end lost 0 bases, the J end lost 8 bases, and 10 bases lay between the germline ends. CDR3 region: CASSEYRQGEAFF. Here the CDR3 DNA reads TGTGCCAGCAGTGAATATAGGCAGGGAGAAGCTTTCTTT.

The rearrangement links TRBV7-2 to TRBJ2-7; possibly TRBD2 for D (5 bases). Germline V gene data show CDR1 as SGHTA and CDR2 as FQGNSA. CDR3 length equals 16 residues. V lost 0 bases, J lost 7 bases, and 19 bases lay in between. The CDR3 here is CASSLALAFGVEEQYF. In nucleotides, the CDR3 is TGTGCCAGCAGCTTAGCGCTCGCCTTCGGGGTAGAGGAGCAGTACTTC.

The J gene is TRBJ2-7, the V gene TRBV4-3, with a possible D match to TRBD2 (5 bases). CDR3 size: 15 residues. Trimming shortened V by 1 base and J by 0 bases, and 10 bases separated the two germline ends. Germline V gene lookup returns CDR1 LGHNA and CDR2 YSLEER. In DNA, the CDR3 is TGCGCCAGCAGCCAAGTGCCGGGGAGCTCCTACGAGCAGTACTTC. Protein sequence: CASSQVPGSSYEQYF.

This clone occurred a few times. Other DNA sequences in the sample encode the same CDR3. The gene calls are TRBV7-9 and TRBJ1-1; maybe TRBD1 (5 bases). V was shortened by 5 bases and J by 3 bases, with 13 bases between the two germline ends. Germline V CDR1 and CDR2: SEHNR, FQNEAQ (reference sequence). CDR3 length: 14 amino acids. The CDR3 sequence is CASSLPGGDTEAFF. The CDR3, as DNA: TGTGCCAGCAGCCTCCCTGGAGGGGACACTGAAGCTTTCTTT.

The chain couples TRBV6-6 to TRBJ1-5; 7 nucleotides agree with TRBD1. Germline-derived CDR1 and CDR2 are MNHNY and SVGAGI (reference sequence). The CDR3 covers 15 residues. Trimming cost V 5 bases and J 0 bases; bases outside gene matches: 4. The CDR3 DNA sequence: TGTGCCAGCAGTACCTGGACAGGTAGCAATCAGCCCCAGCATTTT. Translation: CASSTWTGSNQPQHF.

On this clone: A read error may account for a junction end that differs from germline. The chain links TRBV7-2 to TRBJ2-4; TRBD1 is a possible D gene (6 bases). CDR3 length equals 11 residues. Germline assignment: CDR1 SGHTA and CDR2 FQGNSA. The CDR3 spells CASSPRTASFF. CDR3 nucleotide sequence: TGTGCCAGCAGCCCCCGGACAGCGTCGTTCTTC.

The chain is built from TRBV7-9 and TRBJ2-7; tentatively, D is TRBD1 (6 bases). Germline V gives CDR1 SEHNR, CDR2 FQNEAQ (reference sequence). The V end lost 3 bases, the J end lost 2 bases, and 14 bases lay between the germline ends. The CDR3 is made up of 15 amino acids. The chain's CDR3 is CASSLAGTNPYEQYF. Written as DNA, the CDR3 is TGTGCCAGCAGCTTGGCTGGGACAAACCCCTACGAGCAGTACTTC.

The rearrangement links TRBV7-2 to TRBJ2-3; D gene ambiguous. V lost 0 bases to trimming and J lost 6 bases, with 7 bases between them. CDR1 and CDR2 (germline): SGHTA, FQGNSA. The CDR3 has 13 residues. DNA of the CDR3: TGTGCCAGCAGCTTAGCGCCGGAGGATACGCAGTATTTT. This gives the protein CASSLAPEDTQYF.

This rearrangement joins TRBV7-2 to TRBJ2-7; 7 nucleotides align to TRBD2. The length of the CDR3 is 13 residues. The germline V gene has CDR1 SGHTA and CDR2 FQGNSA. The trim removed 5 bases at V and 3 bases at J, leaving 4 bases unmatched. The CDR3 DNA sequence: TGTGCCAGCAGCCGTATAGCGGGCTACGAGCAGTACTTC. As protein: CASSRIAGYEQYF.

In its sample, this clone was seen once. This chain links TRBV27 with TRBJ2-3; 9 nucleotides match TRBD2. Trimming took 2 bases from V and 3 from J; bases not matched to a gene: 9. The CDR3 runs 17 residues. Germline CDR1 and CDR2: MNHEY and SMNVEV (reference sequence). CDR3 coding DNA: TGTGCCAGCAGTTTAACGGTGACCAGCGGGGGGACAGATACGCAGTATTTT. Its translation: CASSLTVTSGGTDTQYF.

This clone was detected only once. V is TRBV5-4 and J is TRBJ1-4; TRBD1 matches 7 bases. The germline V gene encodes CDR1 SGHNT and CDR2 YYREEE (reference sequence). V lost 0 bases, J lost 6 bases, and 5 bases stayed unmatched. CDR3 length: 15 amino acids. The CDR3 nucleotides read TGTGCCAGCAGCTTGGATGGCAGGGGGTATGAAAAACTGTTTTTT. As protein: CASSLDGRGYEKLFF.

The chain uses TRBV5-1 and TRBJ2-3, with 8 positions matching TRBD2. V lost 4 bases to trimming and J lost 4 bases; unmatched junction nucleotides: 5. Germline assignment: CDR1 SGHRS and CDR2 YFSETQ. The CDR3 runs to 14 residues. This CDR3 is CASSLSGVADTQYF. DNA for the CDR3: TGCGCCAGCAGCCTTAGCGGGGTGGCAGATACGCAGTATTTT.

The chain has TRBV9 and TRBJ2-1; 11 positions agree with TRBD2. CDR3 length: 15 residues. V lost 0 bases, J lost 9 bases, and 5 bases stayed unmatched. Germline V gene sequence: CDR1 SGDLS, CDR2 YYNGEE. The CDR3 sequence is CASSVGLAGGGEQFF. CDR3 sequence (DNA): TGTGCCAGCAGCGTAGGGCTAGCGGGGGGTGGTGAGCAGTTCTTC.